The entry below describes one TCR beta chain. The sample is drawn from a study of blood T cell repertoires in COVID-19. Original handling: Amplification from reference gene primers served as the basis for estimated nucleated cell counts. Method: immunoSEQ multiplex PCR; TCRdb's copy keeps in-frame clones and lacks some. The V and J calls and clone size were taken over from that table, and D and trimming were inferred from the DNA. In the table there are about 29,000 clones, about 80% of which are singletons. The CDR3 has 17 amino acids. V dropped 5 bases and J dropped 0 bases, with 19 bases sitting between them. The germline gives CDR1 MNHEY, CDR2 SVGEGT.

The source is a woman in her seventies with acute or convalescent COVID-19. Sequenced: peripheral blood. This sequence joins TRBV6-2 or TRBV6-3 and TRBJ1-1; maybe TRBD1 (6 bases). DNA for the CDR3: TGTGCCAGCAGTGCTAGACCCCAGGGGACGGTGAACACTGAAGCTTTCTTT. Translating gives CASSARPQGTVNTEAFF.